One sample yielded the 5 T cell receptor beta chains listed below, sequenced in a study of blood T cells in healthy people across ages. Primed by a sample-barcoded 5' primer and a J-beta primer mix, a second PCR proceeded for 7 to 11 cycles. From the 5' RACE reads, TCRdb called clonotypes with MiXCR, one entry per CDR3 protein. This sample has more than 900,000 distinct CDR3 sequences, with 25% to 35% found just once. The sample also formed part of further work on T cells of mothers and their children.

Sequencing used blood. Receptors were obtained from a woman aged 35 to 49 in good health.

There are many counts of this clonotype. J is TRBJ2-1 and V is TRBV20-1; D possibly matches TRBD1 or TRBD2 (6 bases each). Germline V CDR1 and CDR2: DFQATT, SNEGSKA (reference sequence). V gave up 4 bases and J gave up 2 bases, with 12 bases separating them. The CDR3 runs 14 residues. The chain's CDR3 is CSAIPGATYNEQFF. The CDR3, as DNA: TGCAGTGCTATACCGGGGGCGACCTACAATGAGCAGTTCTTC.

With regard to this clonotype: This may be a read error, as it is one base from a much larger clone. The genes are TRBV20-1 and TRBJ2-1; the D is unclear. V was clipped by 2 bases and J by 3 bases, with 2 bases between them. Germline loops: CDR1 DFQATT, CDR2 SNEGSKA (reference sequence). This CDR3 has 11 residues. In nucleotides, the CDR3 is TGCAGTGCTAGACTCTACAATGAGCAGTTCTTC. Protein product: CSARLYNEQFF.

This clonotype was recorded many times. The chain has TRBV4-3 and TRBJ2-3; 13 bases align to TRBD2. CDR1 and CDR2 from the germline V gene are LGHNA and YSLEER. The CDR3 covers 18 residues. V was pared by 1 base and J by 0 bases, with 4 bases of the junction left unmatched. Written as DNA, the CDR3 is TGCGCCAGCAGCCAAGGGACTAGCGGGGGATCTAGCACAGATACGCAGTATTTT. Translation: CASSQGTSGGSSTDTQYF.

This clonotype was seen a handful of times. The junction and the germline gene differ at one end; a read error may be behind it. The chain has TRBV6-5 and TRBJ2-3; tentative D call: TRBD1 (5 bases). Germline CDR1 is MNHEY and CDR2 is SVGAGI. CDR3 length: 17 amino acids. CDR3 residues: CASSSAHLFQNTGTQYF. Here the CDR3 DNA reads TGTGCCAGCAGTTCGGCCCACCTCTTCCAAAACACAGGTACGCAGTATTTT.

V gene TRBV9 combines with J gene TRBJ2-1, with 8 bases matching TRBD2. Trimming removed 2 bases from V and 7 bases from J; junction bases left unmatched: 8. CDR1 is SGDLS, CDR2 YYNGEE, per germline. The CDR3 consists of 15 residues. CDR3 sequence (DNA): TGTGCCAGCAGCGTTAGCGGGACAAATATTAATGAGCAGTTCTTC. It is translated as CASSVSGTNINEQFF.